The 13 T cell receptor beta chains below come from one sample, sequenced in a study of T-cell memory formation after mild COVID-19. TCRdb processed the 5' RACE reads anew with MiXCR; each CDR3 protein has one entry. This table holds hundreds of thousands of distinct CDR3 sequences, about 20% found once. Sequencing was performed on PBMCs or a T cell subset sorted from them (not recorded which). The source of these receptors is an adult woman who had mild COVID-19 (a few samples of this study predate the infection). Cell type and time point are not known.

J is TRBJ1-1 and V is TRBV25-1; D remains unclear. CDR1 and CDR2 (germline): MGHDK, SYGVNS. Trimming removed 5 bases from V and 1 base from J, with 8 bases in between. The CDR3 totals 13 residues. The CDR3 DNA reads TGTGCCAGCAGTTCTGTTGGGAACACTGAAGCTTTCTTT. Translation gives CASSSVGNTEAFF.

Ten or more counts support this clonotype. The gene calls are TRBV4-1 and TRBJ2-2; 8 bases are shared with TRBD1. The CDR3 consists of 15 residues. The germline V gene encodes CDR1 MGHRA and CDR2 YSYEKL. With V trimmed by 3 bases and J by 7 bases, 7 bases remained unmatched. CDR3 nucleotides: TGCGCCAGCAGCCATACGGACAGGGATCACGGGGAGCTGTTTTTT. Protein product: CASSHTDRDHGELFF.

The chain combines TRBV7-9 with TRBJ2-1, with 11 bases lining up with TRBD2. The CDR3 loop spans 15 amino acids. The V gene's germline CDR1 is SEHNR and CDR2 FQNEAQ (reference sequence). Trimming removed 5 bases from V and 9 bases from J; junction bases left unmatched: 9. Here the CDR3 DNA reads TGTGCCAGCAGCACTGGGCGACTAGCGGGGATTGAGCAGTTCTTC. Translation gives CASSTGRLAGIEQFF. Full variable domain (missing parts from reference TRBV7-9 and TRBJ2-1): DTGVSQNPRHKITKRGQNVTFRCDPISEHNRLYWYRQTLGQGPEFLTYFQNEAQLEKSRLLSDRFSAERPKGSFSTLEIQRTEQGDSAMYLCASSTGRLAGIEQFFGPGTRLTVL.

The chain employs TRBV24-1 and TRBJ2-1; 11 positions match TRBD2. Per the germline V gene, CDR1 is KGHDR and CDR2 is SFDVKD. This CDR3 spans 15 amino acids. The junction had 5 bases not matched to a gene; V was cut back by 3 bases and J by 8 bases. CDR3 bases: TGTGCCACCAGTGATATGACTAGCGGGGTGTATGAGCAGTTCTTC. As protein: CATSDMTSGVYEQFF.

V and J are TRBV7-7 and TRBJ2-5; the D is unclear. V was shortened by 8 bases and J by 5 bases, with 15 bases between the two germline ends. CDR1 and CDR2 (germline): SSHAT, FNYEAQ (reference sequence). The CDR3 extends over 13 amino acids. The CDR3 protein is CASLLNPGETQYF. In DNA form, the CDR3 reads TGTGCCAGCCTACTCAACCCGGGTGAGACCCAGTACTTC. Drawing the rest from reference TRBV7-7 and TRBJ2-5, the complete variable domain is GAGVSQSPRYKVTKRGQDVTLRCDPISSHATLYWYQQALGQGPEFLTYFNYEAQPDKSGLPSDRFSAERPEGSISTLTIQRTEQRDSAMYRCASLLNPGETQYFGPGTRLLVL.

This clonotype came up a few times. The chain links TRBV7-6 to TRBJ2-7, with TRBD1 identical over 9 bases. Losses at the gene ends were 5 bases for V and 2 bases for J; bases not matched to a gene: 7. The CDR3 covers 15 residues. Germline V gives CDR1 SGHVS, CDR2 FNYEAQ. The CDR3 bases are TGTGCCAGCAGCACAAGACAGGGGGGGACCTACGAGCAGTACTTC. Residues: CASSTRQGGTYEQYF.

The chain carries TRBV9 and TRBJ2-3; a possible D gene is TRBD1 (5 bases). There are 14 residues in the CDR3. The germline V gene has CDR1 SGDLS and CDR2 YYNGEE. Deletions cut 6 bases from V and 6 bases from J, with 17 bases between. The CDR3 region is CASNEGRATDTQYF. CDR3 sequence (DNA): TGTGCCAGCAACGAAGGCAGGGCGACGGATACGCAGTATTTT.

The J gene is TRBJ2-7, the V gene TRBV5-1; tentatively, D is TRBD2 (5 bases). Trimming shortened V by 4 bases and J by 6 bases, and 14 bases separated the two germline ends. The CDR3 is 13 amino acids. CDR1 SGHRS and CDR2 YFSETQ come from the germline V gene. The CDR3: CASSPAAEFEQYF. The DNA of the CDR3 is TGCGCCAGCAGCCCAGCGGCGGAATTCGAGCAGTACTTC.

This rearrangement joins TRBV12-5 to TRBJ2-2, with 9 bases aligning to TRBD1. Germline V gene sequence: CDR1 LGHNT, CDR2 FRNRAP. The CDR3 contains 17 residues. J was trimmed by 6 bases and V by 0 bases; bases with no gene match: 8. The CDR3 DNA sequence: TGTGCTAGTGGTTTGGTACTTGGACAGGGGTACGCCGGGGAGCTGTTTTTT. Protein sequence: CASGLVLGQGYAGELFF.

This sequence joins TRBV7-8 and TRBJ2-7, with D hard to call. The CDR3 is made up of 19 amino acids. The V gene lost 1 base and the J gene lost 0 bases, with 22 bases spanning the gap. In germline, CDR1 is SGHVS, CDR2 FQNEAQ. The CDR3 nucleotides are TGTGCCAGCAGCTTAGGTCGCAGTGCCAGGATGGCCAGCTCCTACGAGCAGTACTTC. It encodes CASSLGRSARMASSYEQYF.

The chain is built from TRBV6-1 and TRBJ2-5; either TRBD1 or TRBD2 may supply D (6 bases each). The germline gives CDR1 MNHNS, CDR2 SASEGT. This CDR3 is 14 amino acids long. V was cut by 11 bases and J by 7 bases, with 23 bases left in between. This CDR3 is CACQEGGSGGTQYF. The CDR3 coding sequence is TGTGCCTGTCAAGAGGGGGGTAGCGGAGGGACCCAGTACTTC.

CDR3 region: CSAGPTSGLYEQYF. The DNA for the CDR3 is TGCAGTGCCGGACCGACTAGCGGACTCTACGAGCAGTACTTC. This chain connects TRBV20-1 to TRBJ2-7, with 9 bases lining up with TRBD2. The length of the CDR3 is 14 residues. J was trimmed by 3 bases and V by 6 bases; bases with no gene match: 9. Germline V gene sequence: CDR1 DFQATT, CDR2 SNEGSKA (reference sequence).

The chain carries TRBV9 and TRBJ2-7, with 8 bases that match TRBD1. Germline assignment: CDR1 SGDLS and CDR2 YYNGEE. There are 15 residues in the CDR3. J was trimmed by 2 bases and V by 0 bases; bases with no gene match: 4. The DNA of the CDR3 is TGTGCCAGCAGCGTAGGTACAGGGGGAGCCTACGAGCAGTACTTC. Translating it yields CASSVGTGGAYEQYF.